This TCR beta chain was identified during a study of cytomegalovirus exposure and HLA in healthy donors. Study summary: Unique TCR beta sequences numbering some 110 million came from about 180 million T cells in an earlier analysis.

V lost 11 bases to trimming and J lost 7 bases, with 17 bases between them. This CDR3 comprises 13 residues. CDR1 SEHNR and CDR2 FQNEAQ come from the germline V gene (reference sequence). Points from the study as a whole: The records held CMV serostatus as the only immune exposure information. At a 0.05 false discovery rate, a later analysis found around 15,000 TCR beta sequences to be associated with HLA alleles.

Primers included in the PCR were 60 Vbeta and 13 Jbeta primers. Profiling relied on immunoSEQ multiplex PCR, and the TCRdb table lists in-frame clones only, not all of them. The sample has about 130,000 clones, roughly 70% seen once; the top ten hold more than 3.5%. As regards this clone: Its antigen is unknown.

The chain carries TRBV7-9 and TRBJ1-4; a possible D gene is TRBD1 (6 bases). The specimen sequenced was PBMCs. The sequence was obtained from a man aged 18 to 29 in good health and CMV-seropositive. CDR3 in DNA: TGTGCCGCAAGGGGGAGTCGAAGTGAAAAACTGTTTTTT. Its translation: CAARGSRSEKLFF.